These 25 T cell receptor beta chains were sequenced from one sample in a study of memory CD4+ T cells and cytomegalovirus serostatus. The method was immunoSEQ multiplex PCR; TCRdb's version includes in-frame clones alone and lacks a portion of them. The data contain about 62,000 clones, 75% to 80% of them singletons. Single viable CD3+CD4+CD8-CD45RO+ cells were sorted as the memory CD4+ T cells. Input material: memory CD4+ T cells from blood. The receptors here all came from an adult in good health and CMV-seropositive.

The chain links TRBV7-2 to TRBJ2-7; TRBD1 matches at 9 bases. This CDR3 comprises 14 residues. Germline V gene data show CDR1 as SGHTA and CDR2 as FQGNSA. The V segment lost 5 bases and the J segment 4 bases; nucleotides outside the gene matches: 6. The CDR3 reads CASSKGQGLYEQYF. The CDR3, as DNA: TGTGCCAGCAGCAAGGGACAGGGTCTGTACGAGCAGTACTTC.

The chain combines TRBV18 with TRBJ2-7, with D possibly matching TRBD1 (6 bases). V lost 3 bases to trimming and J lost 0 bases, with 9 bases between them. CDR1 is KGHSH and CDR2 is LQKENI in the germline V gene. The CDR3 spans 14 residues. The CDR3 bases are TGTGCCAGCTCACCGGGGGCGACCTCCTACGAGCAGTACTTC. Amino acids: CASSPGATSYEQYF.

This chain joins TRBV6-5 and TRBJ2-3, with D possibly being TRBD2 (5 bases). V was cut by 5 bases and J by 2 bases, with 14 bases left in between. CDR1 is MNHEY, CDR2 SVGAGI, per germline. This CDR3 has 15 amino acids. The CDR3 protein is CASSAPGFNTDTQYF. The CDR3 DNA reads as TGTGCCAGCAGTGCGCCGGGATTCAACACAGATACGCAGTATTTT.

The CDR3 reads CASSEGNGQETQYF. The CDR3, as DNA: TGCGCCAGCAGTGAAGGCAACGGCCAAGAGACCCAGTACTTC. The chain links TRBV10-2 to TRBJ2-5; no clear D gene. Germline V gene sequence: CDR1 WSHSY, CDR2 SAAADI. Trimming stripped 3 bases from V and 1 base from J, with 9 bases between. The CDR3 is made up of 14 amino acids.

This clone has a single count. The chain couples TRBV7-2 to TRBJ2-5; D gene uncertain. V was pared by 2 bases and J by 0 bases, with 10 bases between. CDR1 is SGHTA and CDR2 is FQGNSA in the germline V gene. The CDR3 spans 15 residues. This chain's CDR3 is CASSLPHRDQETQYF. The CDR3 region has the DNA TGTGCCAGCAGCTTACCCCACCGGGACCAAGAGACCCAGTACTTC. Full variable domain (remainder filled in from reference TRBV7-2 and TRBJ2-5): GAGVSQSPSNKVTEKGKDVELRCDPISGHTALYWYRQSLGQGLEFLIYFQGNSAPDKSGLPSDRFSAERTGGSVSTLTIQRTQQEDSAVYLCASSLPHRDQETQYFGPGTRLLVL.

The genes are TRBV2 and TRBJ2-7; TRBD2 is a possible D gene (6 bases). The germline V gene encodes CDR1 SNHLY and CDR2 FYNNEI. V shed 5 bases and J shed 2 bases, with 19 bases lying between them. CDR3 length: 16 amino acids. CDR3 DNA: TGTGCCAGCAGTCAACTCAGGAGGGTCCGGACCTACGAGCAGTACTTC. It yields the protein CASSQLRRVRTYEQYF.

The DNA of the CDR3 is TGTGCCAGCAGTGAGAACCCCAGCAATCAGCCCCAGCATTTT. It translates to CASSENPSNQPQHF. The rearrangement uses TRBV6-1 and TRBJ1-5; no firm D call. Deletions cut 3 bases from V and 1 base from J, with 7 bases between. The V gene's germline CDR1 is MNHNS and CDR2 SASEGT. The CDR3 is 14 residues long.

V is TRBV10-3 and J is TRBJ2-7; D remains ambiguous. V lost 5 bases and J 0 bases, leaving 14 bases between the germline ends. The CDR3 is made up of 15 amino acids. From germline, CDR1 is ENHRY and CDR2 SYGVKD. The CDR3 loop reads CAISRLQVNSYEQYF. The CDR3, as DNA: TGTGCCATCAGTCGACTTCAGGTTAACTCCTACGAGCAGTACTTC.

The genes are TRBV30 and TRBJ2-7, with D perhaps TRBD1 or TRBD2 (5 bases each). Trimming stripped 2 bases from V and 0 bases from J, with 14 bases between. The V gene's germline CDR1 is GTSNPN and CDR2 SVGIG (reference sequence). This CDR3 contains 15 residues. The CDR3 protein is CAWSPRGSNSYEQYF. For the CDR3, the DNA is TGTGCCTGGAGTCCCCGGGGCAGTAACTCCTACGAGCAGTACTTC.

The chain has TRBV28 and TRBJ2-1; D possibly matches TRBD1 or TRBD2 (6 bases each). V was shortened by 6 bases and J by 3 bases, with 15 bases between the two germline ends. The germline gives CDR1 MDHEN, CDR2 SYDVKM. The CDR3 extends over 15 amino acids. The CDR3 coding sequence is TGTGCCAGCAGCGCCAGGGGAGGAAACTACAATGAGCAGTTCTTC. Protein product: CASSARGGNYNEQFF. Drawing the rest from reference TRBV28 and TRBJ2-1, the complete variable domain is DVKVTQSSRYLVKRTGEKVFLECVQDMDHENMFWYRQDPGLGLRLIYFSYDVKMKEKGDIPEGYSVSREKKERFSLILESASTNQTSMYLCASSARGGNYNEQFFGPGTRLTVL.

The gene calls are TRBV9 and TRBJ2-3; TRBD2 matches at 8 bases. The CDR3 contains 15 residues. Looked up from germline, CDR1 is SGDLS and CDR2 is YYNGEE. With 0 bases clipped from V and 2 bases from J, the junction kept 2 bases outside the gene matches. CDR3 sequence: CASSVELAATDTQYF. Written as DNA, the CDR3 is TGTGCCAGCAGCGTAGAACTAGCGGCCACAGATACGCAGTATTTT.

V and J are TRBV10-3 and TRBJ1-6, with D unresolved. CDR3 length: 12 amino acids. CDR1 is ENHRY and CDR2 is SYGVKD in the germline V gene. V lost 4 bases to trimming and J lost 10 bases, with 8 bases between them. The CDR3 region has the DNA TGTGCCATCAGTGGTAGTGAGTCACCCCTCCACTTT. Its translation: CAISGSESPLHF.

This chain links TRBV19 with TRBJ2-3, with D perhaps matching TRBD2 (6 bases). The V gene's germline CDR1 is LNHDA and CDR2 SQIVND (reference sequence). This CDR3 contains 16 residues. Deletions cut 4 bases from V and 1 base from J, with 15 bases between. In DNA, the CDR3 is TGTGCCAGTAGTACAAGACTAGTGGGGGGCACAGATACGCAGTATTTT. Its protein is CASSTRLVGGTDTQYF.

With respect to this clone: Other DNA sequences in this specimen translate into the identical CDR3. This chain joins TRBV7-2 and TRBJ2-3; possibly TRBD2 for D (6 bases). Germline loops: CDR1 SGHTA, CDR2 FQGNSA. V lost 5 bases and J 2 bases, leaving 11 bases between the germline ends. The CDR3 extends over 14 amino acids. In DNA, the CDR3 is TGTGCCAGCAGCCTCCGGGACTCCACAGATACGCAGTATTTT. Translated: CASSLRDSTDTQYF. Complete variable domain (other parts from reference TRBV7-2 and TRBJ2-3): GAGVSQSPSNKVTEKGKDVELRCDPISGHTALYWYRQSLGQGLEFLIYFQGNSAPDKSGLPSDRFSAERTGGSVSTLTIQRTQQEDSAVYLCASSLRDSTDTQYFGPGTRLTVL.

The chain carries TRBV6-1 and TRBJ1-1; possibly TRBD1 for D (6 bases). The V and J ends lost 2 bases and 5 bases respectively, with 12 bases between them. CDR3 length: 14 amino acids. The germline V gene has CDR1 MNHNS and CDR2 SASEGT. The CDR3 bases are TGTGCCAGCAGTGAAACTGAGGGGGGTACTGAAGCTTTCTTT. Protein product: CASSETEGGTEAFF.

The chain has TRBV5-1 and TRBJ1-2; a possible D gene is TRBD1 (6 bases). CDR3 size: 14 residues. The germline V and J ends were trimmed by 3 bases and 2 bases, with 11 bases remaining between them. The V gene's germline CDR1 is SGHRS and CDR2 YFSETQ. CDR3 amino acids: CASSSGQVNYGYTF. The CDR3, as DNA: TGCGCCAGCAGCTCGGGACAAGTGAACTATGGCTACACCTTC.

The DNA of the CDR3 is TGCGCCAGCAGCCAAAGTGAGAGCTACGAGCAGTACTTC. Translation: CASSQSESYEQYF. This chain joins TRBV4-3 and TRBJ2-7, with D unclear. With 2 bases removed from V and 3 bases from J, the gap between germline ends came to 8 bases. The CDR3 is 13 residues long. Germline V gives CDR1 LGHNA, CDR2 YSLEER.

Here the CDR3 reads CASSLKGGRGSYEAFF. In DNA form, the CDR3 reads TGTGCCAGCAGCTTAAAGGGCGGTCGGGGTTCTTATGAAGCTTTCTTT. This chain uses TRBV7-6 with TRBJ1-1; D not resolved. Germline assignment: CDR1 SGHVS and CDR2 FNYEAQ. V lost 2 bases and J lost 7, with 20 bases in between. This CDR3 region has 16 residues.

The V call is TRBV5-1, the J call TRBJ1-3, with TRBD1 matching 11 bases. CDR3 size: 16 residues. In germline, CDR1 is SGHRS, CDR2 YFSETQ. With 0 bases clipped from V and 7 bases from J, the junction kept 6 bases outside the gene matches. The CDR3 protein is CASSLAPGTGGNTIYF. The CDR3 DNA sequence: TGCGCCAGCAGCTTGGCCCCCGGGACAGGGGGTAACACCATATATTTT.

J is TRBJ2-6 and V is TRBV28, with D maybe TRBD2 (6 bases). The V gene's germline CDR1 is MDHEN and CDR2 SYDVKM. Trimming cost V 5 bases and J 2 bases, with 22 bases left between them. CDR3 length: 19 amino acids. CDR3 region: CASSRKGLRGGPGANVLTF. The CDR3 bases are TGTGCCAGCAGTCGAAAGGGACTGAGAGGAGGGCCTGGGGCCAACGTCCTGACTTTC.

The chain couples TRBV4-2 to TRBJ2-3; 11 positions match TRBD2. This CDR3 spans 18 amino acids. Trimming at V came to 5 bases and at J to 5 bases, leaving 15 bases not matched to a gene. Germline CDR1 and CDR2: LGHNA and YNFKEQ. Here the CDR3 DNA reads TGTGCCAGCAGCACCCGAGCTCCCGGGCTAGCGGGGGGAGATACGCAGTATTTT. Amino acid sequence: CASSTRAPGLAGGDTQYF.

The chain employs TRBV29-1 and TRBJ2-1; the D is unclear. The CDR3 length is 11 residues. V dropped 4 bases and J dropped 6 bases, with 7 bases sitting between them. Germline V lookup: CDR1 SQVTM, CDR2 ANQGSEA. The CDR3 DNA sequence: TGCAGCGTTGTGGGATTCAATGAGCAGTTCTTC. It encodes CSVVGFNEQFF.

The chain employs TRBV5-8 and TRBJ2-3, with D possibly TRBD2 on 6 matching bases. CDR3 length equals 15 residues. The germline gives CDR1 SGHTS, CDR2 YDEGEE. The V and J ends lost 2 bases and 4 bases respectively, with 14 bases between them. As DNA, the CDR3 is TGTGCCAGCAGCTTTCGCGGGGAGCGGTCAGATACGCAGTATTTT. Protein sequence: CASSFRGERSDTQYF.

The chain employs TRBV7-2 and TRBJ1-2, with D possibly TRBD1 on 6 matching bases. Germline CDR1 reads SGHTA; CDR2 reads FQGNSA. The CDR3 extends over 15 amino acids. Trimming stripped 3 bases from V and 2 bases from J, with 13 bases between. The CDR3 is CASSFSLTGNYGYTF. The CDR3 DNA reads as TGTGCCAGCAGCTTCTCCCTTACAGGGAACTATGGCTACACCTTC.

This clone showed up just once. This sequence joins TRBV6-5 and TRBJ2-7, with TRBD2 as a possible D gene (6 bases). The V end was cut by 10 bases, the J end by 3 bases, with 22 bases between. This CDR3 has 15 amino acids. CDR1 MNHEY and CDR2 SVGAGI come from the germline V gene. The CDR3 DNA is TGTGCCACTTCACCGAAGACTAGTAACAACTACGAGCAGTACTTC. The encoded protein is CATSPKTSNNYEQYF.